These T cell receptor beta chains were read from a single sample in a study of blood T cell repertoires in COVID-19. Clones were read by immunoSEQ multiplex PCR, and TCRdb kept only the in-frame ones, dropping some. The sample holds approximately 190,000 clones, about 80% seen once. Material: peripheral blood. These receptors all come from a man aged 55-75 years with acute or convalescent COVID-19. CDR3s include the opening cysteine and the closing phenylalanine or tryptophan.

j_call v_call cdr3_aa
TRBJ2-1 TRBV7-3 CASSSRTSGSFDEQFF
TRBJ1-6 TRBV6-2/TRBV6-3 CASSYSGHALSSYNSPLHF
TRBJ1-1 TRBV12-3/TRBV12-4 CASILGEAGEAFF
TRBJ1-6 TRBV19 CASSAGTGNSPLHF
TRBJ1-6 TRBV5-5 CASSLVRTGKNSPLHF
TRBJ1-3 TRBV24-1 CATSDRGSGNTIYF
TRBJ2-7 TRBV15 CATSRVLAGFYEQYF
TRBJ1-5 TRBV18 CASSPVSLSNQPQHF
TRBJ2-1 TRBV11-3 CASSSLRGGSYNEQFF
TRBJ1-5 TRBV19 CASSTDRDSNQPQHF
TRBJ1-2 TRBV7-2 CASSLDIRTKLGYTF
TRBJ1-5 TRBV9 CASSLQGDQPQHF
TRBJ1-2 TRBV6-6 CASSDHGDTYGYTF
TRBJ2-7 TRBV7-6 CASSLETGAGYEQYF
TRBJ1-5 TRBV13 CASSLGGTGGNQPQHF
TRBJ2-3 TRBV4-1 CASSQDRGRDTQYF
TRBJ1-2 TRBV18 CASSFRVQGNYGYTF
TRBJ2-5 TRBV4-2 CASSQDRGETQYF
TRBJ2-7 TRBV29-1 CSGGQGAYEQYF
TRBJ2-7 TRBV7-2 CASSSNSGRAAEQYF
TRBJ1-6 TRBV12-3/TRBV12-4 CASRRGFSSPLHF
TRBJ2-2 TRBV3-1/TRBV3-2 CASRTGAGELFF
TRBJ2-4 TRBV6-5 CASMGGGKNIQYF
TRBJ1-1 TRBV6-5 CASRGQGDTEAFF
TRBJ2-2 TRBV5-1 CASSLAPGDGTGELFF
TRBJ1-5 TRBV7-2 CASSLAVAGANQPQHF
TRBJ1-2 TRBV7-9 CASSDPGQYYGYTF
TRBJ2-1 TRBV19 CASSMREYHNEQFF
TRBJ1-3 TRBV19 CATEWDRGDTIYF
TRBJ2-1 TRBV9 CASSLLGGRSFFGQFF
TRBJ2-1 TRBV7-3 CASSLIGGLHGEQFF
TRBJ1-3 TRBV7-3 CASSPGHAGNTIYF
TRBJ1-5 TRBV6-5 CASSQREDQPQHF
TRBJ2-7 TRBV7-9 CASSSGTGFSYEQYF
TRBJ1-2 TRBV6-2/TRBV6-3 CASSRTVANYGYTF
TRBJ2-3 TRBV7-9 CASSLFSGFRTDTQYF
TRBJ2-1 TRBV11-2 CASSIPGIDEQFF
TRBJ1-1 TRBV4-2 CASSQDLDFPNTEAFF
TRBJ1-5 TRBV19 CASSIPIGLFSNQPQHF
TRBJ2-6 TRBV7-9 CASSLDLTGANVLTF
TRBJ2-5 TRBV7-6 CASSFTGQVTQETQYF
TRBJ1-1 TRBV2 CASSNPFDRGRNTEAFF
TRBJ2-3 TRBV3-1/TRBV3-2 CASSHRLAGITDTQYF
TRBJ2-3 TRBV5-8 CASRWRGGGTDTQYF
TRBJ1-2 TRBV7-8 CASSSFSGPGIYGYTF
TRBJ1-5 TRBV19 CASSIAQGLGQPQHF
TRBJ2-1 TRBV10-1 CASSEEAKNEQFF
TRBJ2-6 TRBV24-1 CATSDSGQGPSGANVLTF
TRBJ2-7 TRBV6-2/TRBV6-3 CASSYSPGHTYEQYF
TRBJ1-2 TRBV6-5 CASSYGDSFYGYTF
TRBJ2-1 TRBV5-1 CASSLWREADEQFF
TRBJ2-3 TRBV12-5 CASVTGGTDTQYF
TRBJ2-1 TRBV11-3 CASSWTRGNEQFF
TRBJ2-7 TRBV27 CASSLGQGQIYEQYF
TRBJ2-3 TRBV14 CASSQVARPTQYF
TRBJ2-3 TRBV5-1 CASSFFGRAGSTDTQYF